Presented here are 11 T cell receptor beta chains from one specimen sequenced in a study of Graves' ophthalmopathy and Graves' hyperthyroidism. Amplification targeted the TCR beta CDR3 regions, with RNA transcripts as the source material. After a first-round RT-PCR with HTBI primers, a second-round multiplex PCR was run. TCRdb reanalysed the multiplex PCR reads using MiXCR and keeps one entry per CDR3 protein. The sample carries a few hundred thousand distinct CDR3 sequences, under 25% recorded once. Sequencing input: peripheral blood. The source of these receptors is a woman aged 18 to 35 with stable Graves' hyperthyroidism.

This clonotype occurred many times. This rearrangement joins TRBV7-9 to TRBJ1-1; no clear D. Germline CDR1 and CDR2: SEHNR and FQNEAQ (reference sequence). CDR3 length equals 16 residues. The ends were cut back, 1 base at V and 0 bases at J, with 12 bases in the middle. The CDR3, as DNA: TGTGCCAGCAGCTTAGACTGGGGAGCGATGAACACTGAAGCTTTCTTT. It codes for CASSLDWGAMNTEAFF.

This clonotype was picked up many times. V usage is TRBV12-3 or TRBV12-4 and J usage is TRBJ2-7, with 12 bases matching TRBD2. The CDR3 runs to 16 residues. V lost 11 bases and J lost 7; bases outside the gene matches: 18. As DNA, the CDR3 is TGTGCCGGCCGACTAGCGGGAGTAGAGTTCCTTGGGGAGCAGTACTTC. This encodes CAGRLAGVEFLGEQYF.

This clonotype was seen at least ten times. V and J are TRBV27 and TRBJ2-7; weak D call: TRBD2 (5 bases). The CDR3 has 14 amino acids. Looked up from germline, CDR1 is MNHEY and CDR2 is SMNVEV (reference sequence). V was trimmed by 3 bases and J by 3 bases, leaving 12 bases between them. This CDR3 is CASSFRGYDYEQYF. CDR3 nucleotide sequence: TGTGCCAGCAGTTTTAGAGGGTATGACTACGAGCAGTACTTC.

The chain joins TRBV5-1 to TRBJ1-5, with a weak D call TRBD1 (5 bases). Trimming removed 5 bases from V and 9 bases from J, with 18 bases in between. The CDR3 is 14 amino acids. The germline gives CDR1 SGHRS, CDR2 YFSETQ. Here the CDR3 reads CASSETGATGPQHF. The CDR3 DNA reads TGCGCCAGCAGTGAAACAGGCGCGACGGGGCCCCAGCATTTT.

This clonotype was seen ten or more times. The rearrangement joins TRBV14 to TRBJ2-7; a possible D gene is TRBD1 (5 bases). V lost 1 base, J lost 7 bases, and 17 bases lay in between. This CDR3 has 15 amino acids. Germline V gene data show CDR1 as SGHDN and CDR2 as FVKESK. The CDR3 DNA sequence: TGTGCCAGCAGCCAAGCCGTGGGGCTGCATTTGGAGCAGTACTTC. The encoded protein is CASSQAVGLHLEQYF.

Ten or more counts support this clonotype. This chain links TRBV12-3 or TRBV12-4 with TRBJ2-7; D is unclear. This CDR3 comprises 13 residues. The V and J ends lost 3 bases and 4 bases respectively, with 10 bases between them. The CDR3 loop reads CASSFAPGYEQYF. CDR3 nucleotides: TGTGCCAGCAGTTTCGCCCCAGGTTACGAGCAGTACTTC.

This clonotype was counted at least ten times. The V gene is TRBV2, the J gene TRBJ1-5; D remains ambiguous. The CDR3 spans 13 residues. Germline assignment: CDR1 SNHLY and CDR2 FYNNEI. With 3 bases removed from V and 4 bases from J, the gap between germline ends came to 7 bases. The chain's CDR3 is CASSDDANQPQHF. CDR3 bases: TGTGCCAGCAGTGATGACGCGAATCAGCCCCAGCATTTT. The full variable domain, its missing parts supplied by reference TRBV2 and TRBJ1-5, is EPEVTQTPSHQVTQMGQEVILRCVPISNHLYFYWYRQILGQKVEFLVSFYNNEISEKSEIFDDQFSVERPDGSNFTLKIRSTKLEDSAMYFCASSDDANQPQHFGDGTRLSIL.

A remark on this clonotype: A much more abundant neighbour one base away suggests this may be a read error. The CDR3 ends on some other residue instead of the conserved phenylalanine or tryptophan, so this is likely a read error. The chain employs TRBV11-2 and TRBJ1-1; D not certain. Deletions cut 5 bases from V and 7 bases from J, with 17 bases between. CDR3 length equals 14 residues. The germline CDR1 and CDR2 sequences are SGHAT and FQNNGV. DNA for the CDR3: TGTGCCAGCAGCAGCGTCCGGGCCCACGGTGAAGCTTTCTAT. Protein product: CASSSVRAHGEAFY.

Many counts were recorded for this clonotype. The chain uses TRBV20-1 and TRBJ2-7; tentatively, D is TRBD1 or TRBD2 (5 bases each). The CDR3 runs 15 residues. The V and J ends lost 6 bases and 0 bases respectively, with 18 bases between them. Germline V gene data show CDR1 as DFQATT and CDR2 as SNEGSKA (reference sequence). The DNA of the CDR3 is TGCAGTGCCGACAGCTGGGAGCCCAGCTCCTACGAGCAGTACTTC. Translated, it gives CSADSWEPSSYEQYF.

A few counts support this clonotype. The germline gene is not matched at one end of the junction; a read error may be the cause. The CDR3: CASSIVRDRGRRGYAF. CDR3 nucleotides: TGTGCCAGCAGCATTGTCCGGGACAGGGGGCGCCGGGGCTACGCCTTC. The chain recombines TRBV11-1 with TRBJ1-2, with 12 nucleotides matching TRBD1. CDR1 and CDR2 from the germline V gene are SGHAT and FQDESV (reference sequence). The CDR3 totals 16 residues.

The sample holds many counts of this clonotype. This chain joins TRBV19 and TRBJ1-5; tentatively, D is TRBD1 (6 bases). The germline V gene encodes CDR1 LNHDA and CDR2 SQIVND (reference sequence). V was cut by 2 bases and J by 4 bases, with 9 bases left in between. The length of the CDR3 is 14 residues. In nucleotides, the CDR3 is TGTGCCAGTAGTATAATTCAGGGGAATCAGCCCCAGCATTTT. This gives the protein CASSIIQGNQPQHF.